This TCR beta chain was identified in a study of T-cell reconstitution after alpha-beta-depleted transplantation in children. The study's findings and limits: Surviving recipient cells, namely T cells and thymic progenitors, were the source of high day-60 TCRbeta diversity in some patients. Diversity and T-cell counts at one year after transplant derived mostly from new T cells.

Germline loops: CDR1 SGHTA, CDR2 FQGTGA. V was clipped by 1 base and J by 3 bases; unmatched bases: 9. The CDR3 has 18 amino acids. Unique molecular identifiers were built into the TCRbeta library. TCRdb reprocessed the PCR reads via MiXCR and lists one record per CDR3 protein. The sample carries 250,000 to 350,000 distinct CDR3 sequences, roughly 25% recorded once. Concerning this clonotype itself: Its specificity is unknown.

The sequence was obtained from a male patient younger than 18 who had a stem cell transplant for acute lymphoblastic leukemia, so the T cells may come from the graft donor. The rearrangement links TRBV7-3 to TRBJ2-1; 10 positions match TRBD2. The source material was PBMCs, mostly from graft donor cells, sampled 180 days after TCRalphabeta/CD19-depleted stem cell transplant. The CDR3 protein is CASSLMAPGLAIYNEQFF. The CDR3 coding sequence is TGTGCCAGCAGCTTAATGGCACCGGGACTAGCGATCTACAATGAGCAGTTCTTC.